The sequence of this TCR beta chain was determined in a study of beta chain features in type 1 diabetes (dated by TCRdb to between 2018 and 2020). About the full investigation: No differences in mean age, gender distribution, total cell number or subset yield were found between patients and healthy donors. Across all samples, around 100 million sorted cells were examined, and cell number per subset correlated strongly with RNA yield. In the study, TCRB repertoires of sorted circulating CD4+ T cell subsets from recently diagnosed type 1 diabetes patients were compared with those of matched healthy donors. Regulatory and stem cell-like memory subsets were isolated from only 8 patients and about eight healthy donors, whereas naive and central memory subsets came from all 28 donors.

Overall results and qualifications from the work: Shorter templates might have been favored by PCR, but patient and control samples were amplified and corrected together, so both groups would have been affected equally by any skew. Fewer insertions and more nucleotide deletions at VDJ recombination sites were observed in patients with type 1 diabetes, implying thymic rearrangement abnormalities. Because small numbers of individuals were included in the HLA sub-analyses, any influence of HLA type on TCRB rearrangement was left unresolved. A moderate but significant shortening of TCRB CDR3 length was observed in type 1 diabetes patients in all four CD4+ subsets. Because cDNA was sequenced instead of genomic DNA, highly expressing activated cells could be over-represented, though the groups showed no difference in activation or CD3 levels. The naive, central memory and regulatory TCRB repertoires appeared to resemble one another more closely among patients than among healthy donors.

Of note for this clone: Its cognate antigen has yet to be identified. There are no base qualities to consult, and no much larger clone falls within one base.

The High Capacity cDNA Reverse Transcription Kit was used to reverse transcribe all of the isolated RNA, meaning that expressed TCRB transcripts were what got sequenced. Deep immunoSEQ sequencing was applied to naive, central memory and regulatory T cell samples, giving an average of roughly 3.5 million total reads per sample. Sorted cells were lysed in RLT buffer, and RNA was extracted using DNase-treated RNeasy Micro or Mini kits according to cell number. To prevent cross-contamination, each cell subset was processed individually, whereas patient and healthy donor samples were processed jointly. The immunoSEQ multiplex PCR was used to amplify TCRB sequences from cDNA, generating 87-bp fragments that spanned the CDR3 region. The amplicons were sequenced using the Illumina HiSeq platform. For the original study's pipeline: PCR bias was computationally corrected using synthetic template baselines, reads within Hamming distance 2 were collapsed, and singletons that could not be merged were discarded. Reads were aligned against IMGT so that V, D and J genes, CDR3 length and insertions or deletions at six rearrangement sites could be assigned. Within each subset, clonotype counts were normalized to sorted cell number, after which true diversity and Gini coefficients were computed with the tcR R package. The overlap coefficient, calculated on TCRB nucleotide sequences, was used to measure repertoire sharing. Out-of-frame TCRB sequences from naive cells were analyzed to stand in for the pre-selection repertoire. What TCRdb holds here is the immuneACCESS table cut down to in-frame rearrangements. Part of the clones is not present; checked against another copy, under half of the missing clones reflect an unresolved V gene, and the others are unexplained. Clonal size and the V and J genes are those of that table, whereas D and trimming came from the DNA. The sample includes roughly 400,000 clones, with about 14% observed a single time. Around 0.02% of the sample rests with the top ten.

A single peripheral blood draw of approximately 110 mL on average was collected from each donor into heparinised tubes. A BD FACSAria II and a panel including CD45RO, CCR7, CD25, CD127, CD95 and CD27 were used to sort naive, central memory, regulatory and stem cell-like memory CD4+ T cells. Every sorted population had a purity above 98%. PBMCs were isolated immediately by Lymphoprep density gradient centrifugation and stained directly without culture. To minimize batch effects, samples were stained and sorted in pairs, one healthy donor with one patient per experiment. Relative to germline, V is 0 bases shorter and J is 6 bases shorter, with 12 bases between their ends. The germline V gene encodes CDR1 SGHDT and CDR2 YYEEEE. The CDR3 measures 14 amino acids from cysteine to phenylalanine. Kept here is only the CDR3 DNA, which spans 42 bases and is read in frame from base 1.

The rearranged chain carries TRBV5-6 and TRBJ1-1; the best D guess is TRBD1, with 5 bases matching. The sequence came from a woman between 18 and 29 years old in good health. The sequenced material came from naive CD4+ T cells from blood. The cell subset or site label corresponds to: true naive CD4+ T cells. The DNA sequence reads TGTGCCAGCAGCTTGGACAGGCTGGGTTCTGAAGCTTTCTTT. Its translation reads: CASSLDRLGSEAFF.